This T cell receptor (beta chain) stems from a study of shared clonotypes between healthy human individuals. Study information: For every donor, three CD4 naive, three CD4 memory, two CD8 naive and one CD8 memory plates were used.

Under the authors' procedure: ImmunoSEQ gave junction-only sequences without quality scores, so filtering differed. Sequencing was performed with immunoSEQ multiplex PCR; in TCRdb, only in-frame clones are kept and a portion is missing. For V, J and clone size, that table is used; D and trimming come from the DNA. The table has about 1,800,000 clones, about 95% seen once; the top ten hold 0.9% to 1.5%. Only CD45RO-negative cells positively selected for CCR7 counted as naive CD8 cells, so terminally differentiated effector memory CD45RA+ cells were excluded. Healthy HIV-negative adults with no recent acute infections or vaccinations were recruited as donors. Within Nashville, Tennessee resided all donors, each a Caucasian adult. The germline V and J ends were trimmed by 0 bases and 5 bases, with 13 bases remaining between them. This CDR3 spans 15 amino acids. CDR1 is MNHEY, CDR2 SVGAGI, per germline.

The V gene is TRBV6-5, the J gene TRBJ2-5, with D possibly being TRBD1 or TRBD2 (5 bases each). Sequencing was performed on naive CD8+ T cells sorted from blood. The clonotype comes from a man aged 18 to 29 in good health. The CDR3 loop is CASSYSGEGWETQYF. In DNA, the CDR3 is TGTGCCAGCAGTTACTCGGGGGAAGGATGGGAGACCCAGTACTTC.